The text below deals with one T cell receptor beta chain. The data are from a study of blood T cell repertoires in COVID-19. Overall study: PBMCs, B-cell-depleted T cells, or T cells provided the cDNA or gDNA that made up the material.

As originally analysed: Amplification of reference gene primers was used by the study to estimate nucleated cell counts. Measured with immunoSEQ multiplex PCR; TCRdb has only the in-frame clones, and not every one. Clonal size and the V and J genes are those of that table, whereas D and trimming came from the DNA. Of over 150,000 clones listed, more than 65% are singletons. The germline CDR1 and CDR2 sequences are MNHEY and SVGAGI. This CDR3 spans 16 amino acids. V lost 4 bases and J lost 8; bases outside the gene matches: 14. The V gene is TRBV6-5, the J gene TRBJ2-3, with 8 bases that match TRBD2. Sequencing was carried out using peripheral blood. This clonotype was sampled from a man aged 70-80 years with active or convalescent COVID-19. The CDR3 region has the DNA TGTGCCAGCAGTTTTTTCCTAGCGGGCCCCGAGGGTACGCAGTATTTT. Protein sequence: CASSFFLAGPEGTQYF.